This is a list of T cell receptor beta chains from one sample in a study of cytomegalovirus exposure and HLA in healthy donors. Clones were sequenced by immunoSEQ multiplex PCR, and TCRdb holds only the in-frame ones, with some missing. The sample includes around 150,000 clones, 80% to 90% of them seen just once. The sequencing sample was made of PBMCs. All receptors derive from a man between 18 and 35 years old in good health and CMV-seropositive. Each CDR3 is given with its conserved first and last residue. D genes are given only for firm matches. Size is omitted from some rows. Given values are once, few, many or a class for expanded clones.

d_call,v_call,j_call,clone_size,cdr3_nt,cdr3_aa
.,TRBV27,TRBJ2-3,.,TGTGCCAGCAGTTTCCGGGACTTTTTCACAGATACGCAGTATTTT,CASSFRDFFTDTQYF
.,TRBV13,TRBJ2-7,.,TGTGCCAGCAGCTTAGGCGGAGGGGTCGAGCAGTACTTC,CASSLGGGVEQYF
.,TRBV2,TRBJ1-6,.,TGTGCCAGCAGTGAAGTCGGACAGAATAATTCACCCCTCCACTTT,CASSEVGQNNSPLHF
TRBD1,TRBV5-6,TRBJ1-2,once,TGTGCCAGCAGCTCCCCCCGGACAGGGGGCTCAAGGGGCTACACCTTC,CASSSPRTGGSRGYTF
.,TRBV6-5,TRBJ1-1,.,TGTGCCAGCACACGAGGCGGTAACACTGAAGCTTTCTTT,CASTRGGNTEAFF
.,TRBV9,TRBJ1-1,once,TGTGCCAGCAGCGCCGGACTCACGAACACTGAAGCTTTCTTT,CASSAGLTNTEAFF
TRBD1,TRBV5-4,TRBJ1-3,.,TGTGCCAGCAGCTTGGATAGAGGGGGCTATGGAAACACCATATATTTT,CASSLDRGGYGNTIYF
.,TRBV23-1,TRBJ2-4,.,TGCGCCAGCAGTCTTCAGGGGATTCAGTACTTC,CASSLQGIQYF
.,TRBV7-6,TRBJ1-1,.,TGTGCCAGCAGCCCCCGCACGGGGAACACTGAAGCTTTCTTT,CASSPRTGNTEAFF
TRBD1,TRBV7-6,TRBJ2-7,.,TGTGCCAGCAGCCCGGGACAGGGGTTGAACGAGCAGTACTTC,CASSPGQGLNEQYF
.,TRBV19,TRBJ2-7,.,TGTGCCAGTAGTAGCGACAGGAGCTCCTACGAGCAGTACTTC,CASSSDRSSYEQYF
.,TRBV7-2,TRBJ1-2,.,TGTGCCAGCAGCTTAGATATTCAGGGGAACTATGGCTACACCTTC,CASSLDIQGNYGYTF
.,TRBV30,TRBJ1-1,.,TGTGCCTGGAGCCTGGACAGCTTCACTGAAGCTTTCTTT,CAWSLDSFTEAFF
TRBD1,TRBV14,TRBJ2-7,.,TGTGCCAGCAGAGGGACAGGGACATACGAGCAGTACTTC,CASRGTGTYEQYF
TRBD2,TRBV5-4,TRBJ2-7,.,TGTGCCAGCAGCTCCCCTAGCGGGGGGTCCTACGAGCAGTACTTC,CASSSPSGGSYEQYF
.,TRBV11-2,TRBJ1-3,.,TGTGCCAGCAGGAGAGCTGGGCTCGGAAACACCATATATTTT,CASRRAGLGNTIYF
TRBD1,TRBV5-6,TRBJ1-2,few,TGTGCCAGCAGCCCAGGGGGCGCAGGCTATGGCTACACCTTC,CASSPGGAGYGYTF
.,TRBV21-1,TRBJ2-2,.,TGTGCCAGCAGCAAAGCGGGCAGGGAACCGACCGGGGAGCTGTTTTTT,CASSKAGREPTGELFF
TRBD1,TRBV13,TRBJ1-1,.,TGTGCCAGCAGCCCCGACAGGGGGATCGGCACTGAAGCTTTCTTT,CASSPDRGIGTEAFF
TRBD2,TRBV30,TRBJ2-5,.,TGTGCCCGGAATAGCGGGCAAGAGACCCAGTACTTC,CARNSGQETQYF
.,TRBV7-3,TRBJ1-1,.,TGTGCCAGCAGCTTAGGCGGGTTCCCTGAAGCTTTCTTT,CASSLGGFPEAFF
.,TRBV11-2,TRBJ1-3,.,TGTGCCAGCAGCCACTACACAGGATCGCGCTCTGGAAACACCATATATTTT,CASSHYTGSRSGNTIYF
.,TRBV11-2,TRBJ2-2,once,TGTGCCAGCAGCTTCATGGGGGGGAACACCGGGGAGCTGTTTTTT,CASSFMGGNTGELFF
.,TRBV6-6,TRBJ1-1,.,TGTGCCAGCAGATTATGGGCTCAGGGGAAGCCTACTGAAGCTTTCTTT,CASRLWAQGKPTEAFF
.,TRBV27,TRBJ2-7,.,TGTGCCAGCAGCCCCAACTACTACGAGCAGTACTTC,CASSPNYYEQYF
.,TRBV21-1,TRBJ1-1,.,TGTGCCAGCAGTCTTCTAATGCGACCGGTCCAGCTCGGGAATTCGGCGGACACTGAAGCTTTCTTT,CASSLLMRPVQLGNSADTEAFF
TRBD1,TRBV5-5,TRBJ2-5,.,TGTGCCAGCAGGCGACAGGGGATGGGGGAGACCCAGTACTTC,CASRRQGMGETQYF
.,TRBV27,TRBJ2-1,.,TGTGCCAGCACGGGGCGGGGAGCGTACAATGAGCAGTTCTTC,CASTGRGAYNEQFF
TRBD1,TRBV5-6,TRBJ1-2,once,TGTGCCAGCAGCTATGGACAGGGGAACTATGGCTACACCTTC,CASSYGQGNYGYTF
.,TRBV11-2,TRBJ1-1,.,TGTGCCAGCAGCCTAACAGGGTGGTTGACTGAAGCTTTCTTT,CASSLTGWLTEAFF
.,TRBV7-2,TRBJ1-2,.,TGTGCCAGCAGCTCCAGTCGGGGACACAGTTTCTATGGCTACACCTTC,CASSSSRGHSFYGYTF
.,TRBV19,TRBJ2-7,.,TGTGCCAGTGGCTCCCAGAGGGGACTGAAATCCTACGAGCAGTACTTC,CASGSQRGLKSYEQYF
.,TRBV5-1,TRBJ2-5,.,TGCGCCAGCAGCTTGGCCCCACAAGAGACCCAGTACTTC,CASSLAPQETQYF
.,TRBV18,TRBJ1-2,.,TGTGCCAGCTCACCGCCCGGAGTCTTCTCTGGCTACACCTTC,CASSPPGVFSGYTF
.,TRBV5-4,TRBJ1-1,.,TGTGCCAGCAGCGCCAGGGATTACACTGAAGCTTTCTTT,CASSARDYTEAFF
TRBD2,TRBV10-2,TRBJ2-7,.,TGCGCCAGCGGAAGCGGGGCAACCTACGAGCAGTACTTC,CASGSGATYEQYF
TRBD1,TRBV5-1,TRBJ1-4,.,TGCGCCAGCAGCCCAGGACAGGGGCGGGAAAAACTGTTTTTT,CASSPGQGREKLFF
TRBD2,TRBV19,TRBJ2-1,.,TGTGCCAGTATGCGAGGGGCGGGGGGATACTACAATGAGCAGTTCTTC,CASMRGAGGYYNEQFF
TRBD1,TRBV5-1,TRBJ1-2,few,TGCGCCAGCAGCTTGGCCGGGGGACAGCTAATAACTAACTATGGCTACACCTTC,CASSLAGGQLITNYGYTF
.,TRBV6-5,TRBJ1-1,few,TGTGCCAGCAGGCCACAGGGTATCCCTGAAGCTTTCTTT,CASRPQGIPEAFF
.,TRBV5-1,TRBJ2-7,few,TGCGCCAGCAGCTTGGCCTTGGGCGGGGCCTACGAGCAGTACTTC,CASSLALGGAYEQYF
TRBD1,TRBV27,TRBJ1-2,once,TGTGCCAGCACCAGGACAGGGGGCTTCGGTTCTAACTATGGCTACACCTTC,CASTRTGGFGSNYGYTF
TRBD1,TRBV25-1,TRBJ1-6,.,TGTGCCAGCAGTGAATTCGCCTGGGACAGCTATAATTCACCCCTCCACTTT,CASSEFAWDSYNSPLHF
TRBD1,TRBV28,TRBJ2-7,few,TGTGCCAGCAGTGTGGGCGGACAGGCCTACGAGCAGTACTTC,CASSVGGQAYEQYF
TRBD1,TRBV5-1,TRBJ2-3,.,TGCGCCAGCAGCTTGGCGGGGGACAGGGTGGGGACAGATACGCAGTATTTT,CASSLAGDRVGTDTQYF
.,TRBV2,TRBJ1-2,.,TGTGCCAGCAGTGAGACCCGGAGGGATGGCTACACCTTC,CASSETRRDGYTF